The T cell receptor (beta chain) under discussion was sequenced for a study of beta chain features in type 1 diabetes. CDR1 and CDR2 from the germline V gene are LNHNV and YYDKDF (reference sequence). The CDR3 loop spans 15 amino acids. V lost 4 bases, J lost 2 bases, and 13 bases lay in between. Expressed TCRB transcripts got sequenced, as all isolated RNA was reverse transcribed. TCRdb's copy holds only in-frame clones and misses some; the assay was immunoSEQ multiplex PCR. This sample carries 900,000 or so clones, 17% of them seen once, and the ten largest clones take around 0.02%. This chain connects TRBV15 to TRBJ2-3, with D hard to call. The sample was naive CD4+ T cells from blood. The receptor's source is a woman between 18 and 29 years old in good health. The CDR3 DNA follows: TGTGCCACCAGCAAGGAGAAAACCTCCACAGATACGCAGTATTTT. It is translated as CATSKEKTSTDTQYF.